A single sample is the source of the 2 T cell receptor beta chains below, sequenced in a study of OX40 agonist ivuxolimab in advanced cancers. Repertoires were generated with immunoSEQ multiplex PCR, while TCRdb's copy carries only in-frame clones and drops some. The sample lists around 15,000 clones; over 75% were seen once. Sequenced here: CD4+ or CD8+ T cells sorted from blood, sampled in a trial of the OX40 agonist ivuxolimab. These TCRs come from an adult with an advanced solid tumor such as melanoma, head and neck, liver or kidney cancer.

The genes are TRBV7-6 and TRBJ1-2; 8 bases are a match to TRBD1. J was trimmed by 3 bases and V by 5 bases; bases with no gene match: 8. CDR1 is SGHVS and CDR2 is FNYEAQ in the germline V gene. This CDR3 is built from 15 residues. CDR3 amino acids: CASSAYRGGYYGYTF. CDR3 coding DNA: TGTGCCAGCAGCGCGTACAGGGGGGGTTACTATGGCTACACCTTC.

The chain links TRBV7-6 to TRBJ2-5; 10 nucleotides agree with TRBD1. Trimming cost V 0 bases and J 3 bases; bases outside gene matches: 10. In germline, CDR1 is SGHVS, CDR2 FNYEAQ. The CDR3 extends over 18 amino acids. CDR3: CASSLATGQGMWEETQYF. The CDR3 coding sequence is TGTGCCAGCAGCTTAGCTACGGGACAGGGGATGTGGGAAGAGACCCAGTACTTC. Full variable domain (remainder filled in from reference TRBV7-6 and TRBJ2-5): GAGVSQSPRYKVTKRGQDVALRCDPISGHVSLYWYRQALGQGPEFLTYFNYEAQQDKSGLPNDRFSAERPEGSISTLTIQRTEQRDSAMYRCASSLATGQGMWEETQYFGPGTRLLVL.